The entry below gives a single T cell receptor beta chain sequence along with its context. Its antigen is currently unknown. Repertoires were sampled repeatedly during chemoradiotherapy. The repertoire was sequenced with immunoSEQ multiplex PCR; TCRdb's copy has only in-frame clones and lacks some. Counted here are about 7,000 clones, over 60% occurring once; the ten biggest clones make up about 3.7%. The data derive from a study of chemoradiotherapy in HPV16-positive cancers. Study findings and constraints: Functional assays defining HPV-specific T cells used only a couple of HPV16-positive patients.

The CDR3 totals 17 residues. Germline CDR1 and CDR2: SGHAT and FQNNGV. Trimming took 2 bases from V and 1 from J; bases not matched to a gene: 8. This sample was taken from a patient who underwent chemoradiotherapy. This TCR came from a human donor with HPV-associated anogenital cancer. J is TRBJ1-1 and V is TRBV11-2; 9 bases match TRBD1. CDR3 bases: TGTGCCAGCAGCTTAATAGCCGGGACAGGGAAGAACACTGAAGCTTTCTTT. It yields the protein CASSLIAGTGKNTEAFF.